This TCR beta chain was obtained from a study of monozygotic twins with cystic fibrosis. Trimming shortened V by 2 bases and J by 3 bases, and 13 bases separated the two germline ends. CDR3 length: 15 residues. Germline V gives CDR1 SGHRS, CDR2 YFSETQ. TCRdb's table, derived via immunoSEQ multiplex PCR, lists solely in-frame clones and lacks some. The sample yields 20,000 to 25,000 clones, about 97% seen once. This chain joins TRBV5-1 and TRBJ2-3, with D uncertain. The origin of this receptor is a girl aged 10 to 17 with cystic fibrosis. Sequences were obtained from blood. The CDR3 region is CASSLAQPETDTQYF. The CDR3 region has the DNA TGCGCCAGCAGCTTAGCCCAACCCGAGACAGATACGCAGTATTTT.